This TCR beta chain was identified during a study of beta chain features in type 1 diabetes. Findings of the study overall: In every one of the four CD4+ subsets, TCRB CDR3s were moderately but significantly shorter in Type 1 diabetes patients.

Every isolated RNA sample was fully reverse transcribed, so sequencing captured expressed TCRB transcripts. The table came from immunoSEQ multiplex PCR; TCRdb's copy has only in-frame clones and leaves some out. The table includes about 370,000 clones, around 9.6% detected once. The CDR3 spans 15 residues. Germline CDR1 MDHEN, CDR2 SYDVKM. The V gene lost 5 bases and the J gene lost 7 bases, with 18 bases spanning the gap. In the case of this clone: No antigen is known for it.

The J gene is TRBJ1-5, the V gene TRBV28; D perhaps matches TRBD1 (6 bases). The TCR originated in a man aged 25 to 40 with type 1 diabetes. Sample: central memory CD4+ T cells from blood. The CDR3 loop reads CASSPLDGGLQPQHF. Written as DNA, the CDR3 is TGTGCCAGCAGTCCACTGGACGGGGGCTTGCAGCCCCAGCATTTT.